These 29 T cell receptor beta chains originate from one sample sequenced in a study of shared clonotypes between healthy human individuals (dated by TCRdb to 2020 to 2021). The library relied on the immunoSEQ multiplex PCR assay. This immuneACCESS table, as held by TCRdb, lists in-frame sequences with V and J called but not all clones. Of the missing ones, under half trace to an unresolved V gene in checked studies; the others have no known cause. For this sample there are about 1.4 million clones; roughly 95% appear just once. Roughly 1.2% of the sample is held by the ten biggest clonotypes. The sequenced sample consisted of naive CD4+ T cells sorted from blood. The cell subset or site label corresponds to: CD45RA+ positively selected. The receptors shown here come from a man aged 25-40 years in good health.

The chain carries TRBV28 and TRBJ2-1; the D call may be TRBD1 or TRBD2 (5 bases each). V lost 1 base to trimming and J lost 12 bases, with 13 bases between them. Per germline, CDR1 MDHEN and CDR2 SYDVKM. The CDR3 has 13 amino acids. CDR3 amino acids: CASSLSGPRAQFF. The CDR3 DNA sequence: TGTGCCAGCAGTTTATCAGGGCCGAGGGCGCAGTTCTTC.

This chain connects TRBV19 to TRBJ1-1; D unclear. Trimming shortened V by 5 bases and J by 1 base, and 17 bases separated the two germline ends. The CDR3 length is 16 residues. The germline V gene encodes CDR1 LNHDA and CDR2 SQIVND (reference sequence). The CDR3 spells CASSPRRADKNTEAFF. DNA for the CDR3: TGTGCCAGTAGTCCCCGGCGGGCAGACAAGAACACTGAAGCTTTCTTT. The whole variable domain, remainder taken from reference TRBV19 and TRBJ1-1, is DGGITQSPKYLFRKEGQNVTLSCEQNLNHDAMYWYRQDPGQGLRLIYYSQIVNDFQKGDIAEGYSVSREKKESFPLTVTSAQKNPTAFYLCASSPRRADKNTEAFFGQGTRLTVV.

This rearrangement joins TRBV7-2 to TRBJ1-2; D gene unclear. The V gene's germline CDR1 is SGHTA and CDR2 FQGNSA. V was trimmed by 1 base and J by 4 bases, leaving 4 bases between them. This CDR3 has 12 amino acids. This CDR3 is CASSLDSYGYTF. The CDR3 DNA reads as TGTGCCAGCAGCTTAGACAGCTATGGCTACACCTTC.

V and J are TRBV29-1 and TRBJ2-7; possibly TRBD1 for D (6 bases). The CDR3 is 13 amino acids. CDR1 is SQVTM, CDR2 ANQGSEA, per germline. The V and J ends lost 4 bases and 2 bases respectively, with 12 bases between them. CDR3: CSVVDSHAYEQYF. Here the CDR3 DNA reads TGCAGCGTTGTGGACAGCCATGCCTACGAGCAGTACTTC.

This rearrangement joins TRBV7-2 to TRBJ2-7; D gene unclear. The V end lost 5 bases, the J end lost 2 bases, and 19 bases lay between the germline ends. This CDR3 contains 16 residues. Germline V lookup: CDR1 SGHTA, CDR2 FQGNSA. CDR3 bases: TGTGCCAGCAGCCTAAACGCTCGGCCTGGGACCTACGAGCAGTACTTC. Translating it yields CASSLNARPGTYEQYF.

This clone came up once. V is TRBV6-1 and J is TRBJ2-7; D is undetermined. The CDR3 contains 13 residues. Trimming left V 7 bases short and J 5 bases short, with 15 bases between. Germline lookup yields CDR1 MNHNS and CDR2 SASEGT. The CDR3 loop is CASKRMPINEQYF. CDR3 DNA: TGTGCCAGCAAGAGGATGCCGATCAACGAGCAGTACTTC.

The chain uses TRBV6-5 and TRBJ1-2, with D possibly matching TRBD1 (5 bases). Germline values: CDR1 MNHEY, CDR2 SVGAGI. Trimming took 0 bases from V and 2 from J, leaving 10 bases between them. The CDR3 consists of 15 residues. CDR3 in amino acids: CASSYSGRKNYGYTF. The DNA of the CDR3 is TGTGCCAGCAGTTACTCGGGACGGAAGAACTATGGCTACACCTTC.

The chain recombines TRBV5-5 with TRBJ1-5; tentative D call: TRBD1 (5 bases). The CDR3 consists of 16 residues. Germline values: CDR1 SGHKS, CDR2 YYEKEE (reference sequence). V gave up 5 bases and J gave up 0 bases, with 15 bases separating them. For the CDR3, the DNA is TGTGCCAGCAGTCCCGCGGGACCCCATAGCAATCAGCCCCAGCATTTT. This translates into CASSPAGPHSNQPQHF.

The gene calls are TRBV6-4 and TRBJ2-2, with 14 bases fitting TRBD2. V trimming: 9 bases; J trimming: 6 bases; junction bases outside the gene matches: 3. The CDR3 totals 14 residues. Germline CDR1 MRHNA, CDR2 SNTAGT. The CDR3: CASSGLAGAGELFF. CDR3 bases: TGTGCCAGTTCGGGACTAGCGGGAGCCGGGGAGCTGTTTTTT.

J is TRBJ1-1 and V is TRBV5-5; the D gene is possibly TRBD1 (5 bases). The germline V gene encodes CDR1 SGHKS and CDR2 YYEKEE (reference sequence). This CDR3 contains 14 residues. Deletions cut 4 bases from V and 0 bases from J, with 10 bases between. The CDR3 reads CASSVDTMNTEAFF. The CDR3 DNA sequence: TGTGCCAGCAGCGTGGACACCATGAACACTGAAGCTTTCTTT. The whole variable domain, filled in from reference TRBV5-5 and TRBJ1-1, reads DAGVTQSPTHLIKTRGQQVTLRCSPISGHKSVSWYQQVLGQGPQFIFQYYEKEERGRGNFPDRFSARQFPNYSSELNVNALLLGDSALYLCASSVDTMNTEAFFGQGTRLTVV.

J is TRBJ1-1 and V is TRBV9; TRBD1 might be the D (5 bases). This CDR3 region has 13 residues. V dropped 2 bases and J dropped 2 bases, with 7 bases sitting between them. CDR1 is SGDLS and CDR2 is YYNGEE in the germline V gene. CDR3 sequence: CASSVDTNTEAFF. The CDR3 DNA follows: TGTGCCAGCAGCGTGGACACCAACACTGAAGCTTTCTTT.

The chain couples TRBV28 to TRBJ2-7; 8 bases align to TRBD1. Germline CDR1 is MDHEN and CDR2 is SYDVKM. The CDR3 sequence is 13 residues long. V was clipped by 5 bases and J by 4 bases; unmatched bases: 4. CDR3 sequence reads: CASSPGTGYEQYF. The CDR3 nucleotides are TGTGCCAGCAGTCCCGGGACAGGATACGAGCAGTACTTC.

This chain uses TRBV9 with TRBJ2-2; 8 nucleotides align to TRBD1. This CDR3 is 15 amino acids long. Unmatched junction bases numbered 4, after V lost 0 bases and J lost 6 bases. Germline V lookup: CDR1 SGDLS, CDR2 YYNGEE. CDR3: CASSVAAGGPGELFF. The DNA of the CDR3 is TGTGCCAGCAGCGTAGCGGCAGGGGGCCCCGGGGAGCTGTTTTTT.

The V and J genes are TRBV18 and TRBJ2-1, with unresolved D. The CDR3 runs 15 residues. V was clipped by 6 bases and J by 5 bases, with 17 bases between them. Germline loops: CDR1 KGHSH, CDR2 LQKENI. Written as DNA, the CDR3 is TGTGCCAGCTCTCTGGTGGCGGCAGGCAACAATGAGCAGTTCTTC. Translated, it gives CASSLVAAGNNEQFF.

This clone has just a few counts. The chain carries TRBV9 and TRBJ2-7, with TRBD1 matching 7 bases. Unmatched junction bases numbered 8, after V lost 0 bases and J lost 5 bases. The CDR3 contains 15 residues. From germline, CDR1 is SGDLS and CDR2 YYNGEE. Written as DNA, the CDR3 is TGTGCCAGCAGCGTAGAGAGGGGGCCCGGGAACGAGCAGTACTTC. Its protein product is CASSVERGPGNEQYF.

The CDR3 reads CASSQDRLAGAYEQYF. In DNA, the CDR3 is TGTGCCAGCAGCCAAGATCGTTTAGCGGGAGCCTACGAGCAGTACTTC. The V call is TRBV14, the J call TRBJ2-7; 9 bases match TRBD2. The CDR3 has 16 amino acids. CDR1 is SGHDN and CDR2 is FVKESK in the germline V gene. Trimming took 0 bases from V and 2 from J; bases not matched to a gene: 5.

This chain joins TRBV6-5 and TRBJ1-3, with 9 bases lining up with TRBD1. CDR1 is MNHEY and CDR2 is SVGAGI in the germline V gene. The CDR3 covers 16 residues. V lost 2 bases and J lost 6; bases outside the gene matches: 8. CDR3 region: CASSYGTGWSENTIYF. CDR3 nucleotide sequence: TGTGCCAGCAGTTACGGGACAGGGTGGAGCGAAAACACCATATATTTT.

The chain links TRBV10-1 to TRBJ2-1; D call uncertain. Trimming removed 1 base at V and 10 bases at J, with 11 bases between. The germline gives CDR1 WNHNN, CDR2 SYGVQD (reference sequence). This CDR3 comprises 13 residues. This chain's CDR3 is CASSEFGSQEQFF. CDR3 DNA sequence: TGCGCCAGCAGTGAGTTCGGGTCCCAAGAGCAGTTCTTC.

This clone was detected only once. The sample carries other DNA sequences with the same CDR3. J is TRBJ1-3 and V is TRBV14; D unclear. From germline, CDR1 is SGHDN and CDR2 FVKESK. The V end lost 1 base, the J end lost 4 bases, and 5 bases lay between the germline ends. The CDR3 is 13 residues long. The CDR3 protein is CASSQVAGNTIYF. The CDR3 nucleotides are TGTGCCAGCAGCCAAGTAGCCGGAAACACCATATATTTT. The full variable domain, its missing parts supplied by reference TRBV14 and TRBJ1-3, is EAGVTQFPSHSVIEKGQTVTLRCDPISGHDNLYWYRRVMGKEIKFLLHFVKESKQDESGMPNNRFLAERTGGTYSTLKVQPAELEDSGVYFCASSQVAGNTIYFGEGSWLTVV.

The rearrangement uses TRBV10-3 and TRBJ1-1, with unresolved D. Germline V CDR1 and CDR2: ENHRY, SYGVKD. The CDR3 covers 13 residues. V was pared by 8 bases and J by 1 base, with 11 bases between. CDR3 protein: CAIRGSQNTEAFF. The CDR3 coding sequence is TGTGCCATCCGCGGGTCCCAGAACACTGAAGCTTTCTTT.

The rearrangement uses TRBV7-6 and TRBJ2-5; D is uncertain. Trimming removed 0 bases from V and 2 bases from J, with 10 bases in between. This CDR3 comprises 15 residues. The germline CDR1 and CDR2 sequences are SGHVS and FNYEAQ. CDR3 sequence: CASSLAAQRQETQYF. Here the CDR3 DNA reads TGTGCCAGCAGCTTAGCGGCACAGAGACAAGAGACCCAGTACTTC.

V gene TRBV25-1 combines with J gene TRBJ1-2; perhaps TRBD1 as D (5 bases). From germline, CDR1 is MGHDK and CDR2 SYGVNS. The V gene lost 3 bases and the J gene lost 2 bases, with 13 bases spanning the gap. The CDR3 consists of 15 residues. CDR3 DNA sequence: TGTGCCAGCAGTGATAGTATTAGACAGAACTATGGCTACACCTTC. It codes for CASSDSIRQNYGYTF.

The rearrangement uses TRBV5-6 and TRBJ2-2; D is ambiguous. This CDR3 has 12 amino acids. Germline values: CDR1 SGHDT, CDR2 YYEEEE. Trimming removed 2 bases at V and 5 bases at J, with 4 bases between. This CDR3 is CASSLHTGELFF. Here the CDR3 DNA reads TGTGCCAGCAGCTTACATACCGGGGAGCTGTTTTTT.

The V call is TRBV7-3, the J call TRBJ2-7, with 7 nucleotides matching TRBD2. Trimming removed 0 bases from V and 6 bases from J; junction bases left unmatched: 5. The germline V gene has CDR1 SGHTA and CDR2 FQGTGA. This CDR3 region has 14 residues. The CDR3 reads CASSLTGGPGEQYF. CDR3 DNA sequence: TGTGCCAGCAGCTTAACGGGAGGGCCTGGCGAGCAGTACTTC.

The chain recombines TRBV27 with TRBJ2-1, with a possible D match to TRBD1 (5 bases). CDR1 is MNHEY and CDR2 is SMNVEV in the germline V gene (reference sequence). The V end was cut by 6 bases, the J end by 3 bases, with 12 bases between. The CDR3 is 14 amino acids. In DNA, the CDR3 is TGTGCCAGCAGACGATTGACAGACTACAATGAGCAGTTCTTC. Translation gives CASRRLTDYNEQFF.

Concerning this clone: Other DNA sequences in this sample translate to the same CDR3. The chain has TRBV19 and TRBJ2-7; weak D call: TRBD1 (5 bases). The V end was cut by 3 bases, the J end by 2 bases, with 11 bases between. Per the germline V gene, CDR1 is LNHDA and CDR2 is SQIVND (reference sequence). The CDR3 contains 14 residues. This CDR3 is CASSIPGRAYEQYF. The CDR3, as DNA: TGTGCCAGTAGTATTCCAGGGCGAGCCTACGAGCAGTACTTC.

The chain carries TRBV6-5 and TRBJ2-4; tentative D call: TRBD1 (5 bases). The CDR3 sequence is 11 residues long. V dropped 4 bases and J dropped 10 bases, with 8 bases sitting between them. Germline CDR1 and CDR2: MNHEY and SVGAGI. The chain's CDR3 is CASSSTGIQYF. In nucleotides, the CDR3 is TGTGCCAGCAGTTCAACAGGAATTCAGTACTTC.

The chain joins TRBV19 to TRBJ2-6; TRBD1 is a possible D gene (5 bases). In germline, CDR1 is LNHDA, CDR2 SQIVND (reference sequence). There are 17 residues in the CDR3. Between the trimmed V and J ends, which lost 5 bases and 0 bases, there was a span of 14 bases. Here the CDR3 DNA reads TGTGCCAGTAGTCCTTCTCACAGGAGCTCTGGGGCCAACGTCCTGACTTTC. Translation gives CASSPSHRSSGANVLTF.

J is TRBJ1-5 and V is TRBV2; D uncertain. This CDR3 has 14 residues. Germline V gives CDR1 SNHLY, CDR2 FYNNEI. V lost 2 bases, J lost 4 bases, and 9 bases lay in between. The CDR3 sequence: CASSESLRNQPQHF. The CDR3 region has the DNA TGTGCCAGCAGTGAATCCCTTAGAAATCAGCCCCAGCATTTT. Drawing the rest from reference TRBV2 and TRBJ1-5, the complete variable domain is EPEVTQTPSHQVTQMGQEVILRCVPISNHLYFYWYRQILGQKVEFLVSFYNNEISEKSEIFDDQFSVERPDGSNFTLKIRSTKLEDSAMYFCASSESLRNQPQHFGDGTRLSIL.